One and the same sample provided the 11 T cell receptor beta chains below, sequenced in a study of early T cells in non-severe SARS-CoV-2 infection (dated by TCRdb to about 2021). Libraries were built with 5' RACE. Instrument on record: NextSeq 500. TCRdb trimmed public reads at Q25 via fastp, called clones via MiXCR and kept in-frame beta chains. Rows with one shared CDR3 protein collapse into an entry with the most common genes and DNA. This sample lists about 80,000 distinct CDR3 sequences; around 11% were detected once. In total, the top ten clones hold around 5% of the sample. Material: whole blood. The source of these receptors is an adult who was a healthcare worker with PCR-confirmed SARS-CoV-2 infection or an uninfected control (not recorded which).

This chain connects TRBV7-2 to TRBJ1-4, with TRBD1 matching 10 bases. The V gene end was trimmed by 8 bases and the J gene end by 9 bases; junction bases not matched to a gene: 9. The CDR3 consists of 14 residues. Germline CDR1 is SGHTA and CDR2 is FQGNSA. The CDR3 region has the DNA TGTGCCAGCGGGGCCGGGACAGGGGTCAAAAAACTGTTTTTT. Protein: CASGAGTGVKKLFF.

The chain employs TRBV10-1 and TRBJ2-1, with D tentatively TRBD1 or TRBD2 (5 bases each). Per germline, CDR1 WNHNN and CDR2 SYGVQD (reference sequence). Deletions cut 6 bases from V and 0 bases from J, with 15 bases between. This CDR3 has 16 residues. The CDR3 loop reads CASSSRDVSSYNEQFF. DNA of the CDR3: TGCGCCAGCAGCTCCAGGGACGTAAGCTCCTACAATGAGCAGTTCTTC.

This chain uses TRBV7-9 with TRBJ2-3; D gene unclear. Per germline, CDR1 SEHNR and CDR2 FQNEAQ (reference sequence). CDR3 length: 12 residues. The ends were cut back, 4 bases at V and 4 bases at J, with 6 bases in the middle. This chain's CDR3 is CASSCPPDTQYF. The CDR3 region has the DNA TGTGCCAGCAGCTGCCCCCCAGATACGCAGTATTTT.

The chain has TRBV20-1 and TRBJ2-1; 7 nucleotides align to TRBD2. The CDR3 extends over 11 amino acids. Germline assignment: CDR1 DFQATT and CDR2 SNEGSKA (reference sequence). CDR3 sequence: CKIAGGNEQFF. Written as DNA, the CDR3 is TGCAAGATCGCCGGGGGGAATGAGCAGTTCTTC.

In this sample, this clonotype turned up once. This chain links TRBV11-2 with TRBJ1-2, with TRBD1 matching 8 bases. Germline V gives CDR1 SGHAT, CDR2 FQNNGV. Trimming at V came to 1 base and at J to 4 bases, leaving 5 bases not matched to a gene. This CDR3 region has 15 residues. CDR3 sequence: CASSLGTGFGYGYTF. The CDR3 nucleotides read TGTGCCAGCAGCTTAGGGACAGGGTTTGGCTATGGCTACACCTTC.

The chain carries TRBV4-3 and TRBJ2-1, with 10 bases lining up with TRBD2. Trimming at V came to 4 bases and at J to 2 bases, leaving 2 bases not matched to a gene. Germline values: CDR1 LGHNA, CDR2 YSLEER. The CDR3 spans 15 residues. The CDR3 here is CASSPGLAAYNEQFF. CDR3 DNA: TGCGCCAGCAGCCCTGGACTAGCGGCCTACAATGAGCAGTTCTTC.

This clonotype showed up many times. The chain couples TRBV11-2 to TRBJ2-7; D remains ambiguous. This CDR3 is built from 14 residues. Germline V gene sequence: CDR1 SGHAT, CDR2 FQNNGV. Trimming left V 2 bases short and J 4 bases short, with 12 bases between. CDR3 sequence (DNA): TGTGCCAGCAGCTTACCCTCGGTTGGTTACGAGCAGTACTTC. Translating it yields CASSLPSVGYEQYF.

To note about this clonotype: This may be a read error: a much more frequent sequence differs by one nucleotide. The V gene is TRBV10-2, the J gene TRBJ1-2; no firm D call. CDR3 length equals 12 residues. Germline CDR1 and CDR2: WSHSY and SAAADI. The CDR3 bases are TGCACCAGCAGTACAAGATCCTATGGCTACACCTTC. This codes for CTSSTRSYGYTF.

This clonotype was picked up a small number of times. Written as DNA, the CDR3 is TGTGCCAGCAGTTCTCGGACAGGGTCTAGTTCACCCCTCCACTTT. It yields the protein CASSSRTGSSSPLHF. The chain combines TRBV2 with TRBJ1-6; 8 bases are shared with TRBD1. The CDR3 is made up of 15 amino acids. The trim removed 5 bases at V and 9 bases at J, leaving 9 bases unmatched. Germline V gene data show CDR1 as SNHLY and CDR2 as FYNNEI.

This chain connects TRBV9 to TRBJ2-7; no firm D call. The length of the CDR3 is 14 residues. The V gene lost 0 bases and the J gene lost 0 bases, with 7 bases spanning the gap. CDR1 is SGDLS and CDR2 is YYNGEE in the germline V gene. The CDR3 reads CASSVGRLSYEQYF. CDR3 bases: TGTGCCAGCAGCGTAGGGAGACTCTCCTACGAGCAGTACTTC. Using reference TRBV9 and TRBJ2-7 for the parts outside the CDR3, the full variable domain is DSGVTQTPKHLITATGQRVTLRCSPRSGDLSVYWYQQSLDQGLQFLIQYYNGEERAKGNILERFSAQQFPDLHSELNLSSLELGDSALYFCASSVGRLSYEQYFGPGTRLTVT.

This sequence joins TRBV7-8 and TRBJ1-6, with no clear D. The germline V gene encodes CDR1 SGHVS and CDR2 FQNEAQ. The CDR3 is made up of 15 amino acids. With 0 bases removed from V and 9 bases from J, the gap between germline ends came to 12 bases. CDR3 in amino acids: CASSLAMGNSSPLHF. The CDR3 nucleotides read TGTGCCAGCAGCTTAGCGATGGGAAACTCTTCACCCCTCCACTTT.